This TCR beta chain was recorded in a study of blood T cell repertoires in COVID-19. On the study more broadly: T cells, B-cell-depleted T cells, or PBMCs provided the cDNA or gDNA that served as material.

There are 16 residues in the CDR3. V dropped 1 base and J dropped 1; count of bases not matched to a gene: 2. Germline CDR1 reads SGHDT; CDR2 reads YYEEEE. Assay: immunoSEQ multiplex PCR; the TCRdb copy retains only in-frame clones and omits some. Among 60,000 to 95,000 clones listed, approximately 89% were seen once. Sequencing used peripheral blood. V and J are TRBV5-6 and TRBJ2-3, with TRBD2 matching over 11 bases. The receptor was isolated from a human donor in a cohort sampled during active COVID-19. This chain's CDR3 is CASSLTSGGRTDTQYF. The CDR3, as DNA: TGTGCCAGCAGCTTGACTAGCGGGGGACGCACAGATACGCAGTATTTT.